The T cell receptor (beta chain) described here comes from a study of T cell responses to AZD1222 COVID-19 vaccine. The study, taken as a whole, reports: Regions 160-218 and 743-854 held dominance among vaccine-associated CD4 TCRs, which spanned spike.

Libraries were prepared by immunoSEQ multiplex PCR; TCRdb keeps only in-frame clonotypes and omits some of them. The sample lists 55,000 to 90,000 clones, around 83% occurring once. The germline V gene has CDR1 GTSNPN and CDR2 SVGIG (reference sequence). The V end was cut by 3 bases, the J end by 2 bases, with 10 bases between. The CDR3 covers 13 residues. Worth noting for this clone: Its antigen is undetermined. The same CDR3 is also encoded by other DNA sequences in this sample.

The chain employs TRBV30 and TRBJ1-1; D is unclear. The clonotype originates from an adult in good health. The source was peripheral blood, collected on day 0 of AZD1222 vaccination. In nucleotides, the CDR3 is TGTGCCTGGAGCAGGCAGAGAAACACTGAAGCTTTCTTT. This codes for CAWSRQRNTEAFF.